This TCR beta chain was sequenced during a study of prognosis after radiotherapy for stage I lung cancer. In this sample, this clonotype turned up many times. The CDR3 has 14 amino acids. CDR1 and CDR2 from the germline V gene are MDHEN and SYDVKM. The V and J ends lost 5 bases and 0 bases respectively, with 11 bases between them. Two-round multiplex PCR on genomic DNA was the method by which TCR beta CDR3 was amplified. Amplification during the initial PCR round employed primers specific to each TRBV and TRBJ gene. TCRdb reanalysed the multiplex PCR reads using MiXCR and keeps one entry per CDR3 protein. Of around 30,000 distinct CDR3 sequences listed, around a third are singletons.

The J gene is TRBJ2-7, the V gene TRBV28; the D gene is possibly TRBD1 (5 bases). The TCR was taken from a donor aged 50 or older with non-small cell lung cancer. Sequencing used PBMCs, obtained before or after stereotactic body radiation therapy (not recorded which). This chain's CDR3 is CASSPLQVSYEQYF. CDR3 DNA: TGTGCCAGCAGTCCCCTACAGGTCTCCTACGAGCAGTACTTC.